Shown below are 28 T cell receptor beta chains from a single sample sequenced in a study of patients and donors after allogeneic stem cell transplantation. TCRdb passed the RT-PCR reads through MiXCR, listing each CDR3 protein once. The sample holds almost 90,000 distinct CDR3 sequences, 5% seen once. Material for sequencing was blood, either unsorted or a sorted T cell fraction (not recorded which). The receptors come from a human donor who was either an allogeneic HSCT recipient or a stem cell or donor lymphocyte infusion donor (not recorded which). It is not recorded whose cells these are; they may come from a transplant donor.

This clonotype was observed many times. The V call is TRBV5-1, the J call TRBJ2-1; TRBD1 aligns across 10 bases. The CDR3 length is 15 residues. V shed 1 base and J 10 bases; nucleotides not matched to a gene: 8. CDR1 SGHRS and CDR2 YFSETQ come from the germline V gene. CDR3: CASSLWLGQGNEQFF. CDR3 DNA: TGCGCCAGCAGCTTGTGGTTGGGACAGGGGAACGAGCAGTTCTTC. Complete variable domain (other parts from reference TRBV5-1 and TRBJ2-1): KAGVTQTPRYLIKTRGQQVTLSCSPISGHRSVSWYQQTPGQGLQFLFEYFSETQRNKGNFPGRFSGRQFSNSRSEMNVSTLELGDSALYLCASSLWLGQGNEQFFGPGTRLTVL.

V usage is TRBV11-2 and J usage is TRBJ2-3; 10 nucleotides match TRBD2. CDR3 length: 16 amino acids. Trimming took 1 base from V and 6 from J; bases not matched to a gene: 7. Germline-derived CDR1 and CDR2 are SGHAT and FQNNGV. The CDR3 is CASSLGNSGGQDTQYF. The CDR3 DNA is TGTGCCAGCAGCTTAGGGAATAGCGGGGGGCAGGATACGCAGTATTTT.

Only a few counts were recorded for this clonotype. CDR3 DNA: TGTGCCACCAGTGATCCTGCTGGGGAGACCCAGTACTTC. It is translated as CATSDPAGETQYF. The V and J genes are TRBV24-1 and TRBJ2-5; D not resolved. V dropped 3 bases and J dropped 5 bases, with 9 bases sitting between them. The V gene's germline CDR1 is KGHDR and CDR2 SFDVKD. The CDR3 covers 13 residues.

This clonotype was counted at least ten times. The J gene is TRBJ1-4, the V gene TRBV5-4, with D maybe TRBD1 (6 bases). CDR3 length: 15 amino acids. Germline V gene sequence: CDR1 SGHNT, CDR2 YYREEE (reference sequence). Between the trimmed V and J ends, which lost 4 bases and 8 bases, there was a span of 18 bases. The CDR3 is CASSRRGGTQEKLFF. In nucleotides, the CDR3 is TGTGCCAGCAGCCGCCGGGGGGGGACACAGGAAAAACTGTTTTTT.

This chain uses TRBV3-1 with TRBJ1-2, with D unclear. Trimming left V 5 bases short and J 0 bases short, with 13 bases between. The CDR3 is 15 residues long. Germline CDR1 reads LGHDT; CDR2 reads YNNKEL (reference sequence). The CDR3 DNA reads as TGTGCCAGCAGCTCAATTCGGGGTGCTAACTATGGCTACACCTTC. This codes for CASSSIRGANYGYTF.

On this clonotype: Given a much more abundant clone one base away, this may be a read error. The chain uses TRBV12-3 or TRBV12-4 and TRBJ2-7, with D possibly TRBD1 on 5 matching bases. CDR3 length: 12 residues. CDR3 amino acids: CASGSGSYEQDF. Here the CDR3 DNA reads TGTGCCAGCGGATCAGGGTCCTACGAGCAGGACTTC.

At least ten counts were recorded for this clonotype. As DNA, the CDR3 is TGTGCCAGCAGCAACATCGAAATCATTCAGTACTTC. This gives the protein CASSNIEIIQYF. The rearrangement joins TRBV28 to TRBJ2-4; D is ambiguous. Germline V CDR1 and CDR2: MDHEN, SYDVKM. This CDR3 is 12 amino acids long. Trimming took 6 bases from V and 9 from J, leaving 12 bases between them. Full variable domain (rest looked up from reference TRBV28 and TRBJ2-4): DVKVTQSSRYLVKRTGEKVFLECVQDMDHENMFWYRQDPGLGLRLIYFSYDVKMKEKGDIPEGYSVSREKKERFSLILESASTNQTSMYLCASSNIEIIQYFGAGTRLSVL.

This clonotype came up many times. The chain couples TRBV3-1 to TRBJ2-1, with TRBD1 as a possible D gene (6 bases). The length of the CDR3 is 14 residues. CDR1 and CDR2 from the germline V gene are LGHDT and YNNKEL (reference sequence). Trimming took off 4 bases at V and 7 bases at J, with 14 bases between the two ends. In nucleotides, the CDR3 is TGTGCCAGCAGCCGAAGGGACATCTTAAATGAGCAGTTCTTC. It specifies CASSRRDILNEQFF.

This clonotype appeared many times. V and J are TRBV12-3 or TRBV12-4 and TRBJ2-7, with D unresolved. This CDR3 is 9 amino acids long. The germline V and J ends were trimmed by 7 bases and 5 bases, with 3 bases remaining between them. CDR3 in amino acids: CASNHEQYF. The DNA for the CDR3 is TGTGCCAGCAACCACGAGCAGTACTTC.

Many counts were recorded for this clonotype. CDR3 nucleotides: TGTGCCAGCAGCTTAGGCCTTAGGAACACTGAAGCTTTCTTT. It codes for CASSLGLRNTEAFF. The genes are TRBV11-1 and TRBJ1-1; D gene unclear. Germline CDR1 and CDR2: SGHAT and FQDESV (reference sequence). Trimming removed 1 base from V and 1 base from J, with 7 bases in between. The CDR3 loop spans 14 amino acids.

This clonotype was counted ten times or more. V and J are TRBV10-3 and TRBJ2-3; D might be TRBD2 (5 bases). Germline CDR1 is ENHRY and CDR2 is SYGVKD. The CDR3 has 17 residues. Trimming removed 2 bases from V and 3 bases from J, with 18 bases in between. The CDR3 is CAISEVDWPLGTDTQYF. The CDR3 bases are TGTGCCATCAGTGAGGTGGACTGGCCCCTCGGGACAGATACGCAGTATTTT.

A single count supports this clonotype. The junction departs from germline at one end; a sequencing error may be responsible. The chain combines TRBV2 with TRBJ2-5; 9 bases fit TRBD1. Germline CDR1 SNHLY, CDR2 FYNNEI. This CDR3 is built from 14 residues. CDR3 DNA sequence: TGTGCCAGCAATGAACAGGGGGCGCCGGAGACCCAGTACTTC. Encoded protein: CASNEQGAPETQYF.

The table lists this clonotype with many counts. V usage is TRBV18 and J usage is TRBJ2-1; 10 nucleotides match TRBD1. The CDR3 consists of 13 residues. The germline V gene has CDR1 KGHSH and CDR2 LQKENI. Losses at the gene ends were 3 bases for V and 10 bases for J; bases not matched to a gene: 3. The CDR3 nucleotides are TGTGCCAGCTCACCGAAGACAGGGGGCGAGCAGTTCTTC. Encoded protein: CASSPKTGGEQFF.

This clonotype was seen many times. This sequence joins TRBV6-5 and TRBJ2-1; tentatively, D is TRBD1 (5 bases). The germline V gene has CDR1 MNHEY and CDR2 SVGAGI. This CDR3 has 14 residues. Trimming pared 2 bases from V and 7 bases from J, leaving 12 bases between. The CDR3, as DNA: TGTGCCAGCAGTTACAGGGTATCAGGGAATGAGCAGTTCTTC. Its protein product is CASSYRVSGNEQFF.

At least ten counts were recorded for this clonotype. The CDR3 sequence: CSVQRDTNYNEQFF. DNA for the CDR3: TGCAGTGTACAGCGGGACACTAACTACAATGAGCAGTTCTTC. V usage is TRBV20-1 and J usage is TRBJ2-1; tentative D call: TRBD2 (7 bases). CDR1 and CDR2 (germline): DFQATT, SNEGSKA (reference sequence). Deletions cut 7 bases from V and 3 bases from J, with 16 bases between. The CDR3 covers 14 residues.

This clonotype was recorded a few times. The J gene is TRBJ1-5, the V gene TRBV19, with D uncertain. The CDR3 totals 15 residues. CDR1 LNHDA and CDR2 SQIVND come from the germline V gene (reference sequence). V lost 4 bases to trimming and J lost 0 bases, with 10 bases between them. CDR3 amino acids: CASSRYANSNQPQHF. The CDR3 nucleotides are TGTGCCAGTAGTAGGTACGCAAATAGCAATCAGCCCCAGCATTTT.

This clonotype was picked up a small number of times. The chain is built from TRBV5-1 and TRBJ2-5; TRBD2 matches at 9 bases. V shed 0 bases, J shed 2 bases, and the junction held 5 bases outside the gene matches. The germline CDR1 and CDR2 sequences are SGHRS and YFSETQ. The CDR3 totals 16 residues. The CDR3 protein is CASSLGASGIQETQYF. The CDR3 coding sequence is TGCGCCAGCAGCTTGGGGGCTAGCGGGATTCAAGAGACCCAGTACTTC.

This clonotype has a handful of counts. J is TRBJ2-2 and V is TRBV20-1, with 7 bases that match TRBD2. The junction had 9 bases not matched to a gene; V was cut back by 6 bases and J by 5 bases. This CDR3 comprises 14 residues. From germline, CDR1 is DFQATT and CDR2 SNEGSKA (reference sequence). DNA of the CDR3: TGCAGTGCCCCAGCGGGATTGGGGACCGGGGAGCTGTTTTTT. This encodes CSAPAGLGTGELFF.

This clonotype was seen at least ten times. The chain combines TRBV5-6 with TRBJ2-2; possibly TRBD2 for D (5 bases). CDR3 length: 15 residues. V shed 2 bases and J shed 6 bases, with 14 bases lying between them. Germline CDR1 and CDR2: SGHDT and YYEEEE. CDR3 sequence (DNA): TGTGCCAGCAGCTTATTGGGTCTAGCCTCCGGGGAGCTGTTTTTT. Protein product: CASSLLGLASGELFF.

The chain joins TRBV2 to TRBJ2-7; the match to TRBD2 covers 9 bases. This CDR3 is 13 amino acids long. The V gene end was trimmed by 6 bases and the J gene end by 4 bases; junction bases not matched to a gene: 4. Germline V lookup: CDR1 SNHLY, CDR2 FYNNEI. DNA for the CDR3: TGTGCCAGCAGGGGACTAGCTGGATACGAGCAGTACTTC. Protein product: CASRGLAGYEQYF.

Points on this clonotype: A much bigger clone sits one base away, suggesting this may be a read error. The rearrangement uses TRBV20-1 and TRBJ2-3, with TRBD2 as a possible D gene (5 bases). The germline gives CDR1 DFQATT, CDR2 SNEGSKA (reference sequence). The germline V and J ends were trimmed by 4 bases and 0 bases, with 14 bases remaining between them. This CDR3 spans 15 amino acids. CDR3 sequence (DNA): TGCAGTGCTATAGCGCAGAGACATAGCACAGATACGCAGTATTTT. Translating gives CSAIAQRHSTDTQYF.

This clonotype was counted many times. The V call is TRBV6-1, the J call TRBJ1-3, with D hard to call. Germline CDR1 is MNHNS and CDR2 is SASEGT. The CDR3 totals 13 residues. V was pared by 0 bases and J by 4 bases, with 4 bases between. In nucleotides, the CDR3 is TGTGCCAGCAGTGAAGCGCCCGGAAACACCATATATTTT. Protein: CASSEAPGNTIYF.

This clonotype was found a few times. This chain connects TRBV19 to TRBJ2-1, with 14 bases matching TRBD2. The V and J ends lost 9 bases and 6 bases, in that order; junction bases with no gene match: 10. The length of the CDR3 is 16 residues. The V gene's germline CDR1 is LNHDA and CDR2 SQIVND (reference sequence). DNA of the CDR3: TGTGCCAGCTCCCGGACTAGCGGGGGGAGTCGCAATGAGCAGTTCTTC. Translation: CASSRTSGGSRNEQFF.

This clonotype has ten or more counts. CDR3 sequence: CAWSGAGGQPQHF. The CDR3 nucleotides are TGTGCCTGGAGTGGGGCAGGGGGCCAGCCCCAGCATTTT. The chain carries TRBV30 and TRBJ1-5, with 8 positions matching TRBD1. The germline V gene has CDR1 GTSNPN and CDR2 SVGIG (reference sequence). The trim removed 1 base at V and 7 bases at J, leaving 3 bases unmatched. The length of the CDR3 is 13 residues.

The V and J genes are TRBV6-1 and TRBJ2-3; 8 bases are a match to TRBD1. Unmatched junction bases numbered 11, after V lost 6 bases and J lost 6 bases. The CDR3 has 15 amino acids. Germline CDR1 and CDR2: MNHNS and SASEGT. For the CDR3, the DNA is TGTGCCAGCAGACCACAGGGGGACCGGGCTGATACGCAGTATTTT. Its protein product is CASRPQGDRADTQYF.

The gene calls are TRBV6-5 and TRBJ2-1; no reliable D call. CDR3 length: 14 amino acids. Germline CDR1 MNHEY, CDR2 SVGAGI. V was cut by 0 bases and J by 7 bases, with 10 bases left in between. CDR3 bases: TGTGCCAGCAGTTACTCGAGCGTTCGGAATGAGCAGTTCTTC. Protein: CASSYSSVRNEQFF.

This clonotype occurred many times. The CDR3 region has the DNA TGCAGTGCTAGAGATTCGTCGGGTTTCGAGACCCAGTACTTC. Protein product: CSARDSSGFETQYF. This chain joins TRBV20-1 and TRBJ2-5; D gene uncertain. CDR3 size: 14 residues. In germline, CDR1 is DFQATT, CDR2 SNEGSKA (reference sequence). V dropped 0 bases and J dropped 5 bases, with 13 bases sitting between them.

The chain is built from TRBV19 and TRBJ2-2; 7 nucleotides line up with TRBD1. Germline CDR1 LNHDA, CDR2 SQIVND (reference sequence). The trim removed 9 bases at V and 4 bases at J, leaving 11 bases unmatched. CDR3 size: 15 residues. In DNA form, the CDR3 reads TGTGCCAGCACTCGACAGGGATGGGGCACCGGGGAGCTGTTTTTT. Translation: CASTRQGWGTGELFF.